Below, 23 T cell receptor beta chains from the same sample are listed, as sequenced in a study of read filtering for tumor transcriptome and immune sequencing. The library was built from 400 ng RNA with molecular barcoded adaptors for alpha/delta and beta/gamma chains. Using its own MiXCR run on the reads, TCRdb lists one record per CDR3 protein. The sample comprises some 41,000 distinct CDR3 sequences, about 11% of which are singletons, and approximately 37% rests with the top ten. Sequences were obtained from a population of CD138-negative cells sorted from bone marrow. The receptors were sampled from a donor at least 40 years old with multiple myeloma.

Turning to this clonotype: It may be a read error: a sequence one base away is much more abundant. This chain uses TRBV5-5 with TRBJ2-3; a weak D match, TRBD2 (5 bases). CDR1 is SGHKS, CDR2 YYEKEE, per germline (reference sequence). CDR3 length: 15 amino acids. The CDR3 is CASSLGGGNTDTKYF. The CDR3 bases are TGTGCCAGCAGCTTAGGAGGCGGAAACACAGATACGAAGTATTTT.

This clonotype was seen a single time. The rearrangement joins TRBV10-3 to TRBJ1-2, with a weak D call TRBD1 (5 bases). The CDR3 consists of 12 residues. V was trimmed by 7 bases and J by 4 bases, leaving 10 bases between them. Germline CDR1 and CDR2: ENHRY and SYGVKD. The CDR3 coding sequence is TGTGCCATCATGGGGACGACCTATGGCTACACCTTC. This codes for CAIMGTTYGYTF.

The V gene is TRBV6-5, the J gene TRBJ1-3; D gene unclear. Trimming removed 6 bases at V and 0 bases at J, with 9 bases between. CDR3 length: 14 residues. CDR1 is MNHEY and CDR2 is SVGAGI in the germline V gene. CDR3 protein: CASSPSLSGNTIYF. The CDR3 DNA reads TGTGCCAGCAGCCCAAGTCTCTCTGGAAACACCATATATTTT.

Many counts were recorded for this clonotype. The chain combines TRBV5-1 with TRBJ1-4; TRBD1 is a possible D gene (6 bases). Per germline, CDR1 SGHRS and CDR2 YFSETQ. Trimming removed 3 bases at V and 3 bases at J, with 12 bases between. CDR3 length equals 15 residues. The CDR3 nucleotides are TGCGCCAGCAGCTACTCACAGGGCGCTAATGAAAAACTGTTTTTT. Translation gives CASSYSQGANEKLFF.

This clonotype is judged large (0.1 to 1%). The V call is TRBV6-5, the J call TRBJ2-7; no definite D call. Trimming took off 0 bases at V and 3 bases at J, with 6 bases between the two ends. The CDR3 runs to 13 residues. CDR1 is MNHEY and CDR2 is SVGAGI in the germline V gene. This CDR3 is CASSYSTGYEQYF. The CDR3 region has the DNA TGTGCCAGCAGTTACTCGACGGGCTACGAGCAGTACTTC.

This clonotype has ten or more counts. The chain recombines TRBV9 with TRBJ2-3; 7 bases fit TRBD1. V was pared by 4 bases and J by 5 bases, with 10 bases of the junction left unmatched. CDR3 length equals 15 residues. Germline CDR1 is SGDLS and CDR2 is YYNGEE. CDR3 DNA sequence: TGTGCCAGCAGCCTTTCCACAGGGGTAGTAGATACGCAGTATTTT. Translating it yields CASSLSTGVVDTQYF. The variable domain in full, with the rest retrieved from reference TRBV9 and TRBJ2-3, is DSGVTQTPKHLITATGQRVTLRCSPRSGDLSVYWYQQSLDQGLQFLIQYYNGEERAKGNILERFSAQQFPDLHSELNLSSLELGDSALYFCASSLSTGVVDTQYFGPGTRLTVL.

This clonotype was seen a handful of times. The V gene is TRBV3-1, the J gene TRBJ2-3; D is ambiguous. The germline CDR1 and CDR2 sequences are LGHDT and YNNKEL (reference sequence). CDR3 length: 11 amino acids. The V end lost 2 bases, the J end lost 6 bases, and 3 bases lay between the germline ends. This chain's CDR3 is CASSQKDTQYF. CDR3 nucleotide sequence: TGTGCCAGCAGCCAAAAGGATACGCAGTATTTT.

With respect to this clonotype: With a much larger clone just one base away, this may be a read error. The V gene is TRBV10-1, the J gene TRBJ1-6, with D perhaps matching TRBD1 (5 bases). The J call may be incorrect, as the DNA end agrees better with TRBJ1-1. CDR1 is WNHNN and CDR2 is SYGVQD in the germline V gene (reference sequence). The CDR3 spans 13 residues. The CDR3 DNA follows: TGCGCCAGCAGTGAGTCGCAGGGAGCTGAAGCTTTCTTT. Translating gives CASSESQGAEAFF.

In regard to this clonotype: The junction differs from germline at one of its ends, possibly a read error. The chain is built from TRBV9 and TRBJ2-2, with 8 bases that match TRBD1. The CDR3 contains 14 residues. The germline gives CDR1 SGDLS, CDR2 YYNGEE. CDR3 residues: CASSRTGNTGELLF. Written as DNA, the CDR3 is TGTGCCAGCAGCCGGACAGGGAACACCGGGGAGCTGCTTTTT.

This clonotype has ten or more counts. The chain is built from TRBV14 and TRBJ2-1, with D perhaps assigned TRBD1 or TRBD2 (6 bases each). V lost 4 bases and J 12 bases, leaving 19 bases between the germline ends. Germline loops: CDR1 SGHDN, CDR2 FVKESK. The CDR3 is 14 residues long. CDR3 coding DNA: TGTGCCAGCAGCCTCGTGTGGGGGGCAAGAGGGCAGTTCTTC. Its translation: CASSLVWGARGQFF.

As to this clonotype: A read error is possible here, since a much larger clone lies one base away. The V call is TRBV2, the J call TRBJ2-1; no clear D. CDR1 and CDR2 from the germline V gene are SNHLY and FYNNEI. The V end was cut by 3 bases, the J end by 9 bases, with 12 bases between. The CDR3 has 13 residues. For the CDR3, the DNA is TGTGCCAGCAGTGAGCAGAGGTGGGGTGAGCAGTTCTTC. Encoded protein: CASSEQRWGEQFF.

This clonotype was counted ten times or more. The genes are TRBV3-1 and TRBJ1-5; a weak D match, TRBD1 (5 bases). V lost 3 bases and J 3 bases, leaving 12 bases between the germline ends. The CDR3 runs to 15 residues. The germline gives CDR1 LGHDT, CDR2 YNNKEL (reference sequence). The CDR3 DNA sequence: TGTGCCAGCAGCCAGGGGCAGGGAGACAATCAGCCCCAGCATTTT. Its protein product is CASSQGQGDNQPQHF.

Many counts were recorded for this clonotype. The chain couples TRBV24-1 to TRBJ2-3, with D possibly being TRBD1 or TRBD2 (5 bases each). With 8 bases removed from V and 3 bases from J, the gap between germline ends came to 11 bases. CDR3 length equals 13 residues. Germline V gene sequence: CDR1 KGHDR, CDR2 SFDVKD. In nucleotides, the CDR3 is TGTGCCACCAAACCGGGACCTACAGATACGCAGTATTTT. It specifies CATKPGPTDTQYF.

This clonotype was counted at least ten times. This chain links TRBV20-1 with TRBJ2-4; no definite D call. The ends were cut back, 2 bases at V and 0 bases at J, with 11 bases in the middle. This CDR3 has 15 amino acids. From germline, CDR1 is DFQATT and CDR2 SNEGSKA (reference sequence). The CDR3 sequence: CSARPTQLAKNIQYF. The CDR3 coding sequence is TGCAGTGCTAGACCGACCCAGTTAGCCAAAAACATTCAGTACTTC.

This clonotype showed up just a few times. The chain recombines TRBV11-1 with TRBJ2-7; 8 nucleotides match TRBD1. This CDR3 has 14 residues. Germline V gene lookup returns CDR1 SGHAT and CDR2 FQDESV (reference sequence). Trimming took 4 bases from V and 5 from J; bases not matched to a gene: 7. The CDR3 loop is CASSSGQGMDEQYF. The CDR3 DNA is TGTGCCAGCAGCTCTGGACAGGGAATGGACGAGCAGTACTTC.

The table lists this clonotype with many counts. The V gene is TRBV7-2, the J gene TRBJ2-1; D tentatively reads TRBD1 or TRBD2 (6 bases each). Per germline, CDR1 SGHTA and CDR2 FQGNSA. V lost 7 bases, J lost 0 bases, and 13 bases lay in between. CDR3 length equals 15 residues. This CDR3 reads CASTPGASSYNEQFF. For the CDR3, the DNA is TGTGCCAGCACCCCGGGGGCGAGCTCCTACAATGAGCAGTTCTTC.

This clonotype was recorded at least ten times. The CDR3 spells CASSPRDSMNTEAFF. DNA of the CDR3: TGTGCCAGCTCACCACGGGACAGCATGAACACTGAAGCTTTCTTT. The V call is TRBV18, the J call TRBJ1-1; 7 bases align to TRBD1. This CDR3 comprises 15 residues. Germline CDR1 reads KGHSH; CDR2 reads LQKENI. V lost 1 base to trimming and J lost 0 bases; unmatched junction nucleotides: 2.

This clonotype was seen more than once but under ten times. A much larger clonotype is one base distant, so this may be a read error. The rearrangement joins TRBV20-1 to TRBJ1-4, with a weak D call TRBD1 (5 bases). This CDR3 has 13 amino acids. CDR1 and CDR2 from the germline V gene are DFQATT and SNEGSKA (reference sequence). V gave up 3 bases and J gave up 12 bases, with 17 bases separating them. CDR3 sequence reads: CSASVQGSEQLFF. The CDR3 region has the DNA TGCAGTGCTAGCGTGCAGGGTAGCGAACAACTGTTTTTT.

Note on this clonotype: A much larger clone lies one base from this, so it may be a read error. This chain uses TRBV7-2 with TRBJ1-5; 9 bases are a match to TRBD1. The CDR3 has 16 amino acids. CDR1 and CDR2 (germline): SGHTA, FQGNSA. This CDR3 reads CASSLEGTGTSQPRHF. The DNA of the CDR3 is TGTGCCAGCAGCTTAGAGGGGACAGGGACAAGTCAGCCCCGGCATTTT.

Only a few counts were recorded for this clonotype. The rearrangement links TRBV4-1 to TRBJ2-7; D unclear. With 4 bases removed from V and 2 bases from J, the gap between germline ends came to 12 bases. The germline CDR1 and CDR2 sequences are MGHRA and YSYEKL. CDR3 length: 14 amino acids. The CDR3, as DNA: TGCGCCAGCAGCCCTACGTGGCCTCCCTACGAGCAGTACTTC. Encoded protein: CASSPTWPPYEQYF.

This clonotype was counted many times. The chain has TRBV11-2 and TRBJ1-1, with 9 bases fitting TRBD1. This CDR3 region has 15 residues. Germline V gives CDR1 SGHAT, CDR2 FQNNGV. V dropped 1 base and J dropped 3; count of bases not matched to a gene: 3. CDR3 amino acids: CASSLAGTGHTEAFF. For the CDR3, the DNA is TGTGCCAGCAGCTTAGCCGGGACAGGGCACACTGAAGCTTTCTTT.

This clonotype was recorded at least ten times. The V and J genes are TRBV28 and TRBJ2-7; no reliable D call. This CDR3 is built from 14 residues. CDR1 is MDHEN, CDR2 SYDVKM, per germline. V shed 4 bases and J shed 6 bases, with 16 bases lying between them. In DNA form, the CDR3 reads TGTGCCAGCAGTTCGTCCGGAATCTCCGCCGAGCAGTACTTC. It codes for CASSSSGISAEQYF.

This clonotype was detected ten times or more. This CDR3 reads CAIGGDVEETQYF. CDR3 nucleotide sequence: TGTGCCATCGGAGGGGATGTAGAAGAGACCCAGTACTTC. V gene TRBV10-3 combines with J gene TRBJ2-5; D may be TRBD2 (6 bases). This CDR3 has 13 residues. V was pared by 8 bases and J by 3 bases, with 13 bases between. The germline V gene has CDR1 ENHRY and CDR2 SYGVKD.